This TCR beta chain was documented in a study of response to subunit inactivated influenza vaccine. Findings and limits, study-wide: Authors suggested few new T cells are recruited by each seasonal influenza vaccination.

V gave up 5 bases and J gave up 1 base, with 8 bases separating them. Germline CDR1 is GTSNPN and CDR2 is SVGIG (reference sequence). The CDR3 totals 12 residues. MiXCR, applied by TCRdb to the RT-PCR reads, yields one record per CDR3 protein. There are 450,000 to 600,000 distinct CDR3 sequences in the sample; roughly 8.2% occur only once, and 10% to 15% lies in the top ten. In its sample, this clonotype was seen a few times. Its target is not known. The chain has TRBV30 and TRBJ1-1, with D perhaps TRBD1 (6 bases). Source: PBMCs from blood, taken roughly 24 months after vaccination. The receptor comes from a man aged 50-75 years who received an inactivated influenza vaccine. The CDR3 reads CAWDRPNTEAFF. The CDR3 coding sequence is TGTGCCTGGGACAGGCCGAACACTGAAGCTTTCTTT.